This TCR beta chain was sequenced during a study of shared clonotypes between healthy human individuals. Study-level information: There were three CD4 naive, three CD4 memory, two CD8 naive and one CD8 memory plates per donor.

TCRdb keeps only in-frame clones here, not all; method: immunoSEQ multiplex PCR. This table holds 1.6 million or so clones, approximately 97% found once. A remark on this clone: Its antigen remains unidentified.

Study-wide findings and caveats: Four donors held 4.5% to 5% of naive CD4 clonotypes in common. Researchers sampled blood only, noting tissue repertoires likely differ. An anticipated effect of sequencing depth on clonotype sharing among donors was recognized.

Sequencing was carried out using naive CD4+ T cells sorted from blood. Subset meaning: CD45RA+ positively selected. The receptor comes from a man younger than 45 in good health.

The chain's CDR3 is CASSLGGGTDTQYF. The CDR3 nucleotides are TGTGCCAGCAGCTTGGGGGGGGGCACAGATACGCAGTATTTT. V and J are TRBV5-8 and TRBJ2-3; TRBD2 is a possible D gene (6 bases). Trimming removed 0 bases at V and 1 base at J, with 6 bases between. The germline V gene encodes CDR1 SGHTS and CDR2 YDEGEE. There are 14 residues in the CDR3.